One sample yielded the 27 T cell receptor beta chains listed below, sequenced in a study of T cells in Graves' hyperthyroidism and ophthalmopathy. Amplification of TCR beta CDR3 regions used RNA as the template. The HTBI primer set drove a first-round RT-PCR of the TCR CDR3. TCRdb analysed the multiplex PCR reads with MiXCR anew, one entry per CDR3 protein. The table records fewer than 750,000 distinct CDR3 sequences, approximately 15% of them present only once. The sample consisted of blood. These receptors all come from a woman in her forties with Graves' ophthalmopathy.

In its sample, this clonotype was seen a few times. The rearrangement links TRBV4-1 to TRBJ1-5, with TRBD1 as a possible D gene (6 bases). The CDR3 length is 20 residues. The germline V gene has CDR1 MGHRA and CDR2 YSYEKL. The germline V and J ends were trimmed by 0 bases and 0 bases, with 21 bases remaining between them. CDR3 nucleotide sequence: TGCGCCAGCAGCCAAGAGGATCTGCACAGGGCCGTATATAGCAATCAGCCCCAGCATTTT. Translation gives CASSQEDLHRAVYSNQPQHF.

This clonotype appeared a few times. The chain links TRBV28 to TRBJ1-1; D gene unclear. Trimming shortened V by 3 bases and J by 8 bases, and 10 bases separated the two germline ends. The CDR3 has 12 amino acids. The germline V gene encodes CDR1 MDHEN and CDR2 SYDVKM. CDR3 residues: CASSFGEPEAFF. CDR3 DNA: TGTGCCAGCAGTTTTGGGGAACCAGAAGCTTTCTTT.

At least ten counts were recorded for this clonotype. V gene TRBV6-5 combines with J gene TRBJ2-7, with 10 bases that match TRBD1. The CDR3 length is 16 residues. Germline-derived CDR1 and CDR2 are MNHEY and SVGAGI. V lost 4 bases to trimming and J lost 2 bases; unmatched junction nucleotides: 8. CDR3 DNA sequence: TGTGCCAGCAGTTCGCCGGGACAGGGGCCCACCTACGAGCAGTACTTC. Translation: CASSSPGQGPTYEQYF.

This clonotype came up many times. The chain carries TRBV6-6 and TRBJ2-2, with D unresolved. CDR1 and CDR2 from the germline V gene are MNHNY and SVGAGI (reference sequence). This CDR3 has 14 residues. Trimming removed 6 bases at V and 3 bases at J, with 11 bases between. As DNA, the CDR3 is TGTGCCAGCAGGACCGATCCCGACACCGGGGAGCTGTTTTTT. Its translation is CASRTDPDTGELFF.

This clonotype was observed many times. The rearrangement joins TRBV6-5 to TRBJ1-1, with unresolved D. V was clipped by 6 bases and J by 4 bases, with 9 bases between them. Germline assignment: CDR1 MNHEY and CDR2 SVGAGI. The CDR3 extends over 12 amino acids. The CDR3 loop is CASSPRATEAFF. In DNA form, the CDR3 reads TGTGCCAGCAGCCCCCGGGCCACTGAAGCTTTCTTT.

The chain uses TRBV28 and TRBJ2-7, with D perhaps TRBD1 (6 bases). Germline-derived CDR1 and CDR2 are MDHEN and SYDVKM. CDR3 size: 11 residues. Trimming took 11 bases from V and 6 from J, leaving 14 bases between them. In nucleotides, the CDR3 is TGTGCCGGGCAGGGCAGGGGCGAGCAGTACTTC. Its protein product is CAGQGRGEQYF.

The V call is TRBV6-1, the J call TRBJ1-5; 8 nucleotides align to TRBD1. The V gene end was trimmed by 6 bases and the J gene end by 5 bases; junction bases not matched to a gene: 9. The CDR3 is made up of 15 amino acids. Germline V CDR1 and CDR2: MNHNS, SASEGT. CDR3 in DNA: TGTGCCAGCAGGCGCACAGGGGGAGCGGATCAGCCCCAGCATTTT. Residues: CASRRTGGADQPQHF.

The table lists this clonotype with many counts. CDR3 in amino acids: CASSLRQGVGVYEQYF. The CDR3 bases are TGTGCCAGCAGTTTAAGACAGGGTGTTGGGGTATACGAGCAGTACTTC. The chain joins TRBV28 to TRBJ2-7, with TRBD1 matching 7 bases. The trim removed 2 bases at V and 4 bases at J, leaving 11 bases unmatched. Germline V gene data show CDR1 as MDHEN and CDR2 as SYDVKM. This CDR3 is 16 amino acids long.

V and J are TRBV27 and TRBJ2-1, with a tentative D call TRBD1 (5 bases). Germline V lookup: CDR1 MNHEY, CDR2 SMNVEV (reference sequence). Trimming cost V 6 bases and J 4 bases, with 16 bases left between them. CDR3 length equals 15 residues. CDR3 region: CASSQQDRSYNEQFF. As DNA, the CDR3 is TGTGCCAGCAGCCAACAGGATAGGTCTTACAATGAGCAGTTCTTC.

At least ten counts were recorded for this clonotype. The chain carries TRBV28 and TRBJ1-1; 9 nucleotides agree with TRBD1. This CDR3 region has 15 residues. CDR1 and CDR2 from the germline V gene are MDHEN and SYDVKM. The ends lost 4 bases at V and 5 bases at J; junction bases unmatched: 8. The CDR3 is CASSYRGRGGTEAFF. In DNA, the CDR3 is TGTGCCAGCAGTTACAGGGGGCGCGGAGGAACTGAAGCTTTCTTT.

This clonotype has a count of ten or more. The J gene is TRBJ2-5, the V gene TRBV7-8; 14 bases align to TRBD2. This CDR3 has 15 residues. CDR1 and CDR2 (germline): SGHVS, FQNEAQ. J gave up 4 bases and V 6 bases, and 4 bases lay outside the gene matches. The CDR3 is CASRRLAGGRETQYF. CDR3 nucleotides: TGTGCCAGCAGGCGACTAGCGGGAGGGAGAGAGACCCAGTACTTC.

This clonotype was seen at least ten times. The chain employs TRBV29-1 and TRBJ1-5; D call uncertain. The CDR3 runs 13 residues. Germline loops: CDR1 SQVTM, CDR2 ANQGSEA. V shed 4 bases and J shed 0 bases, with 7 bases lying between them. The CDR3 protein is CSVVSGSNQPQHF. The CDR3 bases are TGCAGCGTTGTTTCGGGTAGCAATCAGCCCCAGCATTTT.

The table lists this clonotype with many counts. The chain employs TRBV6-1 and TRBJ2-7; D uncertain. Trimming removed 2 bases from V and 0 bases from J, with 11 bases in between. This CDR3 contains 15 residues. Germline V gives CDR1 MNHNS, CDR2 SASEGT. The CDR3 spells CASSESGVGSYEQYF. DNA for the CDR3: TGTGCCAGCAGTGAATCGGGTGTGGGCTCCTACGAGCAGTACTTC.

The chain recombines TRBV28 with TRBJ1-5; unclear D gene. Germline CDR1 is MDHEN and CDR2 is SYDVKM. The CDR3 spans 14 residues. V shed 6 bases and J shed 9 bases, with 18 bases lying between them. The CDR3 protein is CASSPRRASTPQHF. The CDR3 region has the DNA TGTGCCAGCAGCCCTAGGAGGGCCTCAACGCCCCAGCATTTT.

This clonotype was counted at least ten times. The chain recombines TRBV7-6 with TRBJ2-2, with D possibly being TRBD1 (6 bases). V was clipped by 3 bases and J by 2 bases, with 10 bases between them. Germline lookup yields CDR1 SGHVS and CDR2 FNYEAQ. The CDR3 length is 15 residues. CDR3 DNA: TGTGCCAGCAGCTTTGGACAGTCTAACACCGGGGAGCTGTTTTTT. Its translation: CASSFGQSNTGELFF.

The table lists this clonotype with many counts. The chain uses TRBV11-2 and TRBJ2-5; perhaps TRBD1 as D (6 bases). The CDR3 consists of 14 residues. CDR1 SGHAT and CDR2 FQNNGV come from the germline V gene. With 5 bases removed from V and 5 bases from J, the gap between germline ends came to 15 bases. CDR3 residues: CASSRGTMGETQYF. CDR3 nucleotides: TGTGCCAGCAGCAGGGGGACGATGGGGGAGACCCAGTACTTC. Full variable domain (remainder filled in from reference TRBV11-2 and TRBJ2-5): EAGVAQSPRYKIIEKRQSVAFWCNPISGHATLYWYQQILGQGPKLLIQFQNNGVVDDSQLPKDRFSAERLKGVDSTLKIQPAKLEDSAVYLCASSRGTMGETQYFGPGTRLLVL.

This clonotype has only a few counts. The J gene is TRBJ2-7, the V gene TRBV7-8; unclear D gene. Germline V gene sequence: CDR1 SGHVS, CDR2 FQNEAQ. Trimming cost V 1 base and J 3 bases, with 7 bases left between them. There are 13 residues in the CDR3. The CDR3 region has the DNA TGTGCCAGCAGCTTAGAGGAACACTACGAGCAGTACTTC. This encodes CASSLEEHYEQYF.

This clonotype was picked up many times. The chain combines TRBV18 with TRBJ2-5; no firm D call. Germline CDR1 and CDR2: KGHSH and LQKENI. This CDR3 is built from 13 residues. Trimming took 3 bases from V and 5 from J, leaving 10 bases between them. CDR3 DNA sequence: TGTGCCAGCTCACCGCTAGTTCGGGAGACCCAGTACTTC. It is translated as CASSPLVRETQYF.

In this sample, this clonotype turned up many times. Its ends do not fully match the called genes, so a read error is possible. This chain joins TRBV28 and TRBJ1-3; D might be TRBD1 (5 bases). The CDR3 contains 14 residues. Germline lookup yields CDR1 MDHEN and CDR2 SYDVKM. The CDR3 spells CTSRGTAAWNTIYF. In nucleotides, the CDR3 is TGTACCAGCAGAGGGACTGCCGCTTGGAACACCATATATTTT.

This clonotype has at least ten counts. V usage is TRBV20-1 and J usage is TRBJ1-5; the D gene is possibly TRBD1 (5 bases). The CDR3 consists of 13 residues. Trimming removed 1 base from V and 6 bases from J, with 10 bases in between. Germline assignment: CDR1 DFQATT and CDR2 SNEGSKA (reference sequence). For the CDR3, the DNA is TGCAGTGCTAGAGGCCAGGGCGGTCAGCCCCAGCATTTT. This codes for CSARGQGGQPQHF.

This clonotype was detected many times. CDR3 region: CASSMRPPGNTIYF. The CDR3 DNA sequence: TGTGCCAGTAGTATGCGCCCCCCGGGAAACACCATATATTTT. The V call is TRBV19, the J call TRBJ1-3; D ambiguous. The CDR3 sequence is 14 residues long. The ends were cut back, 3 bases at V and 4 bases at J, with 10 bases in the middle. The germline V gene encodes CDR1 LNHDA and CDR2 SQIVND (reference sequence). Looking up the rest from reference TRBV19 and TRBJ1-3 gives the full variable domain: DGGITQSPKYLFRKEGQNVTLSCEQNLNHDAMYWYRQDPGQGLRLIYYSQIVNDFQKGDIAEGYSVSREKKESFPLTVTSAQKNPTAFYLCASSMRPPGNTIYFGEGSWLTVV.

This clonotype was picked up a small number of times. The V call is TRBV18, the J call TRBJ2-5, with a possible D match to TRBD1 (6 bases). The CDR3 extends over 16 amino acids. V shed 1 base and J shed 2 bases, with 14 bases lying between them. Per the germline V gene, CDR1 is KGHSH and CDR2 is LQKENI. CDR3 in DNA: TGTGCCAGCTCACCACTGCCGGGACACCAACAAGAGACCCAGTACTTC. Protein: CASSPLPGHQQETQYF.

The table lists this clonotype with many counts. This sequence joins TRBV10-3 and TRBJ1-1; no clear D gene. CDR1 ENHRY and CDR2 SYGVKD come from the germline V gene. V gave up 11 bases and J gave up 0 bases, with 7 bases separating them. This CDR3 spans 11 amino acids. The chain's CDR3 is CAVRVNTEAFF. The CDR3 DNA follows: TGTGCCGTTAGGGTGAACACTGAAGCTTTCTTT.

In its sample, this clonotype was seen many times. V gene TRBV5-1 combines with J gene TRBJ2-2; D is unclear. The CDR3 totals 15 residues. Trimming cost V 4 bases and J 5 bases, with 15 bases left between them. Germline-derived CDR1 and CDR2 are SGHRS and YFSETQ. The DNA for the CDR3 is TGCGCCAGCAGCCAGGCGTCGAGTGGGACCGGGGAGCTGTTTTTT. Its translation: CASSQASSGTGELFF.

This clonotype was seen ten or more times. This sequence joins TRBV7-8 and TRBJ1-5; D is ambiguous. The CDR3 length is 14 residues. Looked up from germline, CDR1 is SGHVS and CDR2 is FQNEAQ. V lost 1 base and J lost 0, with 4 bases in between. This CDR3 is CASSLVYSNQPQHF. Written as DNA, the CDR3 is TGTGCCAGCAGCTTAGTATATAGCAATCAGCCCCAGCATTTT.

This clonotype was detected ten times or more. This chain's CDR3 is CASSFGGMGNQPQHF. CDR3 DNA sequence: TGTGCCAGCAGTTTCGGGGGTATGGGCAATCAGCCCCAGCATTTT. V gene TRBV12-3 or TRBV12-4 combines with J gene TRBJ1-5; D is perhaps TRBD1 (5 bases). The CDR3 extends over 15 amino acids. Trimming left V 3 bases short and J 2 bases short, with 11 bases between.

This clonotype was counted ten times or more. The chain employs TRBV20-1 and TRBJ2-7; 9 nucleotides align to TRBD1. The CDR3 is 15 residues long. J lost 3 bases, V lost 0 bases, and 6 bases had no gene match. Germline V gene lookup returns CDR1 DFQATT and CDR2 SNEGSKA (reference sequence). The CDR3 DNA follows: TGCAGTGCTAGAGATCACCCGGACAGGGGCTACGAGCAGTACTTC. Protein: CSARDHPDRGYEQYF.